The clone carrying this TCR beta chain was seen a handful of times. This CDR3 spans 16 amino acids. Germline-derived CDR1 and CDR2 are DFQATT and SNEGSKA (reference sequence). The V gene end was trimmed by 2 bases and the J gene end by 4 bases; junction bases not matched to a gene: 8. Preparation of the TCRbeta library used unique molecular identifiers. TCRdb independently ran MiXCR on the PCR reads; one entry per CDR3 protein. Here the sample spans more than 450,000 distinct CDR3 sequences, 15% to 20% being singletons. This entry comes from a study of T-cell reconstitution after alpha-beta-depleted transplantation in children.

V and J are TRBV20-1 and TRBJ1-1; 12 bases match TRBD1. The specimen was PBMCs from the stem cell graft donor, collected from the stem cell graft. This sequence was found in a human donor who donated a stem cell graft to a child with acute lymphoblastic leukemia. CDR3: CSARPGTGGSGTEAFF. The CDR3 DNA is TGCAGTGCTAGACCCGGGACAGGGGGCTCGGGCACTGAAGCTTTCTTT.